These 8 T cell receptor beta chains were all obtained from the same sample, sequenced in a study of CD8 T cells in ankylosing spondylitis. The study, taken as a whole, reports: Several highly homologous variants made up a TCR beta motif that seemed to typify ankylosing spondylitis blood.

Their recognized antigens are unknown. TCRdb reprocessed the 5' RACE reads with MiXCR, giving one entry per CDR3 protein. The top ten clones hold approximately 15% of a sample with some 240,000 distinct CDR3 sequences, roughly 6.6% of them seen once. What was sequenced was blood, either unsorted or a sorted T cell fraction (not recorded which). Source of these receptors: a male donor with ankylosing spondylitis.

This clonotype came up many times. The V call is TRBV12-3 or TRBV12-4, the J call TRBJ2-7; D call uncertain. This CDR3 has 12 amino acids. With 8 bases removed from V and 6 bases from J, the gap between germline ends came to 14 bases. CDR3 sequence: CASSGFRGEQYF. DNA of the CDR3: TGTGCCAGCTCGGGCTTTCGAGGCGAGCAGTACTTC.

This clonotype was detected many times. The V call is TRBV5-1, the J call TRBJ2-7; D unclear. The ends were cut back, 3 bases at V and 0 bases at J, with 7 bases in the middle. Germline loops: CDR1 SGHRS, CDR2 YFSETQ. This CDR3 spans 13 amino acids. CDR3 in DNA: TGCGCCAGCAGCTCGACATACTCCTACGAGCAGTACTTC. Residues: CASSSTYSYEQYF.

The chain combines TRBV15 with TRBJ2-2, with D perhaps being TRBD1 or TRBD2 (5 bases each). Per the germline V gene, CDR1 is LNHNV and CDR2 is YYDKDF (reference sequence). The CDR3 contains 17 residues. V was cut by 1 base and J by 4 bases, with 16 bases left in between. The CDR3 is CATSRVEGITGTGELFF. The CDR3 nucleotides read TGTGCCACCAGCAGAGTAGAGGGGATCACCGGCACCGGGGAGCTGTTTTTT.

This clonotype occurred many times. The chain couples TRBV5-5 to TRBJ1-2, with 9 bases matching TRBD1. Per the germline V gene, CDR1 is SGHKS and CDR2 is YYEKEE (reference sequence). This CDR3 has 15 residues. Germline trimming cut 4 bases from V and 1 base from J; bases unmatched to any gene: 5. CDR3 coding DNA: TGTGCCAGCAGCCACCGGACAGGGGTTAACTATGGCTACACCTTC. This encodes CASSHRTGVNYGYTF.

This clonotype was recorded many times. The J gene is TRBJ2-5, the V gene TRBV6-1; TRBD2 is a possible D gene (5 bases). The length of the CDR3 is 14 residues. Germline loops: CDR1 MNHNS, CDR2 SASEGT. The V gene lost 7 bases and the J gene lost 2 bases, with 14 bases spanning the gap. The CDR3 DNA follows: TGTGCCAGCAATCGGATGGGAGTTCAAGAGACCCAGTACTTC. Its translation: CASNRMGVQETQYF.

This clonotype was picked up a small number of times. The chain joins TRBV11-2 to TRBJ2-1, with D tentatively TRBD2 (5 bases). Germline CDR1 SGHAT, CDR2 FQNNGV. V lost 2 bases and J 5 bases, leaving 22 bases between the germline ends. This CDR3 region has 18 residues. The CDR3 DNA reads TGTGCCAGCAGCTTACAGGTTCACGGGGTTGGGGAAGACAATGAGCAGTTCTTC. Its protein product is CASSLQVHGVGEDNEQFF.

In the case of this clonotype: A much larger clonotype is one base distant, so this may be a read error. The chain recombines TRBV9 with TRBJ1-1, with D tentatively TRBD1 (6 bases). This CDR3 is built from 14 residues. Germline loops: CDR1 SGDLS, CDR2 YYNGEE. The CDR3 is CASSVGTMNNEAFF. CDR3 DNA sequence: TGTGCCAGCAGCGTCGGGACAATGAACAATGAAGCTTTCTTT.

This clonotype was seen repeatedly, ten times or more. V usage is TRBV15 and J usage is TRBJ1-1, with D unclear. The V gene's germline CDR1 is LNHNV and CDR2 YYDKDF (reference sequence). Trimming removed 0 bases at V and 0 bases at J, with 8 bases between. This CDR3 region has 15 residues. The CDR3 sequence: CATSRDRMVNTEAFF. The CDR3, as DNA: TGTGCCACCAGCAGAGACCGGATGGTGAACACTGAAGCTTTCTTT.